The 10 T cell receptor beta chains listed next were all sequenced from one sample in a study of tumor and adjacent non-tumor tissue in lung cancer. No cell sorting was done before RNA was extracted from the tissue. More than 3 cm separated this lung sample from the edge of the tumor. A modified ARM-PCR protocol with three rounds of nested PCR amplified TCRbeta. MiXCR was run by TCRdb on the multiplex PCR reads, yielding one entry per CDR3 protein. Of approximately 110,000 distinct CDR3 sequences detected, about 63% appear once; the ten largest clones hold 15% to 20%. Specimen: distant non-tumor lung tissue. The source is a man in his sixties with non-small cell lung cancer.

The table lists this clonotype with a few counts. This chain uses TRBV20-1 with TRBJ1-6, with 8 bases that match TRBD1. The CDR3 has 14 residues. V lost 1 base and J lost 7; bases outside the gene matches: 3. CDR1 and CDR2 (germline): DFQATT, SNEGSKA (reference sequence). CDR3 loop: CSARGDRRNSPLHF. As DNA, the CDR3 is TGCAGTGCTAGAGGGGACAGGAGGAATTCACCCCTCCACTTT.

This clonotype was counted once. The chain recombines TRBV6-1 with TRBJ2-2; no clear D gene. Trimming removed 7 bases at V and 7 bases at J, with 19 bases between. This CDR3 comprises 15 residues. Germline CDR1 MNHNS, CDR2 SASEGT. CDR3 bases: TGTGCCAGCACAGGCGCAGCATCGAACGTCGGGGAGCTGTTTTTT. Protein sequence: CASTGAASNVGELFF.

Concerning this clonotype itself: A read error is possible here, since a much larger clone lies one base away. The rearrangement uses TRBV15 and TRBJ2-7, with a tentative D call TRBD1 (6 bases). This CDR3 region has 13 residues. The germline gives CDR1 LNHNV, CDR2 YYDKDF (reference sequence). The CDR3 reads CTTSSIAGEEQYF. For the CDR3, the DNA is TGTACCACCAGCAGCATCGCAGGGGAGGAGCAGTACTTC.

This clonotype has ten or more counts. The chain carries TRBV29-1 and TRBJ1-3; D gene uncertain. The CDR3 is made up of 11 amino acids. Trimming removed 4 bases from V and 1 base from J, with 2 bases in between. CDR1 SQVTM and CDR2 ANQGSEA come from the germline V gene. The DNA of the CDR3 is TGCAGCGTTGCATCTGGAAACACCATATATTTT. It translates to CSVASGNTIYF.

As to this clonotype: One end of the junction fails to match germline, which may point to a read error. V and J are TRBV11-2 and TRBJ2-5; D assignment may be TRBD1 or TRBD2 (5 bases each). CDR3 size: 16 residues. Germline CDR1 reads SGHAT; CDR2 reads FQNNGV. The CDR3 nucleotides read TGTGCAAGCAGCCCCCGTACTAGAGGGGTGGGGGAGTCCCAGTACTTC. Amino acids: CASSPRTRGVGESQYF.

Details on this clonotype: Given a much more abundant clone one base away, this may be a read error. The V call is TRBV7-9, the J call TRBJ2-5; the match to TRBD1 covers 8 bases. The CDR3 has 15 amino acids. Germline V lookup: CDR1 SEHNR, CDR2 FQNEAQ (reference sequence). The CDR3 region has the DNA TGTGCCTGCAGCTTAGCAGGACAGGGTCTAGAGACCCAGTACTTC. Translation: CACSLAGQGLETQYF.

The J gene is TRBJ1-1, the V gene TRBV7-8, with D maybe TRBD1 (6 bases). This CDR3 comprises 14 residues. The germline V gene encodes CDR1 SGHVS and CDR2 FQNEAQ. V gave up 5 bases and J gave up 14 bases, with 24 bases separating them. The CDR3 loop is CASSPQRGYGGAFF. CDR3 DNA: TGTGCCAGCAGCCCCCAGAGGGGGTATGGTGGAGCATTCTTT.

Concerning this clonotype itself: Here the CDR3 omits its conserved ending phenylalanine or tryptophan, so a read error is the likely source. J is TRBJ1-6 and V is TRBV29-1, with 10 bases matching TRBD1. The CDR3 spans 19 residues. The germline gives CDR1 SQVTM, CDR2 ANQGSEA. The CDR3 loop is CSIEDEEARDRGSYSALHI. The CDR3 coding sequence is TGCAGCATTGAAGATGAGGAGGCTCGGGACAGGGGATCTTATTCAGCCCTCCACATT.

Concerning this clonotype: This may be a read error, as it is one base from a much larger clone. The V and J genes are TRBV7-9 and TRBJ2-5, with 8 nucleotides matching TRBD1. The CDR3 loop spans 15 amino acids. Per the germline V gene, CDR1 is SEHNR and CDR2 is FQNEAQ (reference sequence). The CDR3 loop is CTSSLNEGQAGTQYF. The CDR3 coding sequence is TGTACCAGCAGCTTAAATGAGGGACAGGCGGGGACCCAGTACTTC. The whole variable domain, filled in from reference TRBV7-9 and TRBJ2-5, reads DTGVSQNPRHKITKRGQNVTFRCDPISEHNRLYWYRQTLGQGPEFLTYFQNEAQLEKSRLLSDRFSAERPKGSFSTLEIQRTEQGDSAMYLCTSSLNEGQAGTQYFGPGTRLLVL.

About this clonotype itself: Germline and junction disagree at one end, which may indicate a read error. This rearrangement joins TRBV29-1 to TRBJ2-6; TRBD1 is a possible D gene (5 bases). The CDR3 covers 16 residues. Germline values: CDR1 SQVTM, CDR2 ANQGSEA. In DNA, the CDR3 is TGCAGCGTTAAGCCCCTATTAGAGTCTGGGGCCAACATCCTGACTTTC. The encoded protein is CSVKPLLESGANILTF.